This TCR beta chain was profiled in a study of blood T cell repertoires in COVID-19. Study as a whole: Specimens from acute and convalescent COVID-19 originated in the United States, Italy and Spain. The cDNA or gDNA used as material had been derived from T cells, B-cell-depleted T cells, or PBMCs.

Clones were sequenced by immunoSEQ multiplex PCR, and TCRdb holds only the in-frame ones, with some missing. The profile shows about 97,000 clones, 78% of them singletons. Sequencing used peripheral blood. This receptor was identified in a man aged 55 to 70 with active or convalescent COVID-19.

In DNA form, the CDR3 reads TGTGCCAGCTCACCGCGGAGGGATGAAGGCTACACCTTC. This gives the protein CASSPRRDEGYTF. The chain has TRBV18 and TRBJ1-2; no definite D call. Germline V gene data show CDR1 as KGHSH and CDR2 as LQKENI. This CDR3 has 13 amino acids. Trimming took off 3 bases at V and 8 bases at J, with 13 bases between the two ends.